The 27 T cell receptor beta chains in this list originate from one sample, sequenced in a study of control samples from healthy donors and cancer patients. The protocol was immunoSEQ multiplex PCR, while the TCRdb copy is restricted to in-frame clones and leaves out a portion. The sample records approximately 140,000 clones, about 85% being singletons. Input material: blood. The receptors originated from a woman aged 25-40 years in good health.

The gene calls are TRBV4-1 and TRBJ2-3, with a tentative D call TRBD2 (5 bases). Per the germline V gene, CDR1 is MGHRA and CDR2 is YSYEKL. The CDR3 extends over 14 amino acids. V was pared by 3 bases and J by 2 bases, with 9 bases between. The DNA of the CDR3 is TGCGCCAGCAGCCAGAGGGAGATCACAGATACGCAGTATTTT. It specifies CASSQREITDTQYF.

The chain carries TRBV7-2 and TRBJ1-5; D possibly corresponds to TRBD1 (5 bases). The germline V and J ends were trimmed by 2 bases and 0 bases, with 11 bases remaining between them. There are 16 residues in the CDR3. Germline CDR1 SGHTA, CDR2 FQGNSA. This CDR3 is CASSLFGHYSNQPQHF. CDR3 bases: TGTGCCAGCAGCTTATTTGGACACTATAGCAATCAGCCCCAGCATTTT.

The chain couples TRBV29-1 to TRBJ1-2; 9 nucleotides agree with TRBD1. Per germline, CDR1 SQVTM and CDR2 ANQGSEA. The trim removed 3 bases at V and 5 bases at J, leaving 7 bases unmatched. This CDR3 spans 14 amino acids. In DNA, the CDR3 is TGCAGCGTTGACCCCCGCGACAGGGGGTATGGCTACACCTTC. Translation: CSVDPRDRGYGYTF.

The chain links TRBV30 to TRBJ1-2; D is ambiguous. The CDR3 length is 13 residues. V lost 2 bases and J 4 bases, leaving 11 bases between the germline ends. Germline CDR1 is GTSNPN and CDR2 is SVGIG (reference sequence). In DNA form, the CDR3 reads TGTGCCTGGAGTCCTGACCGGCGCTATGGCTACACCTTC. Its translation is CAWSPDRRYGYTF.

The V call is TRBV4-1, the J call TRBJ2-2, with a tentative D call TRBD1 (5 bases). The V gene's germline CDR1 is MGHRA and CDR2 YSYEKL. The CDR3 consists of 17 residues. Trimming shortened V by 2 bases and J by 0 bases, and 13 bases separated the two germline ends. The CDR3 coding sequence is TGCGCCAGCAGCCAACAACAAGGGGTACCGAACACCGGGGAGCTGTTTTTT. This codes for CASSQQQGVPNTGELFF.

The CDR3 nucleotides are TGTGCCAGCAGTTACGGGGACACTGAAGCTTTCTTT. It specifies CASSYGDTEAFF. The genes are TRBV6-5 and TRBJ1-1; D gene uncertain. Trimming shortened V by 2 bases and J by 3 bases, and 4 bases separated the two germline ends. The CDR3 consists of 12 residues. Germline V gene lookup returns CDR1 MNHEY and CDR2 SVGAGI.

The chain joins TRBV19 to TRBJ2-1; TRBD1 might be the D (5 bases). CDR1 is LNHDA and CDR2 is SQIVND in the germline V gene (reference sequence). The V end lost 0 bases, the J end lost 7 bases, and 16 bases lay between the germline ends. The CDR3 has 16 residues. This chain's CDR3 is CASSIDSQGEGNEQFF. The CDR3 coding sequence is TGTGCCAGTAGTATAGATAGCCAGGGTGAAGGTAATGAGCAGTTCTTC.

V is TRBV6-1 and J is TRBJ1-4, with D perhaps TRBD1 (5 bases). V was clipped by 2 bases and J by 8 bases, with 12 bases between them. The CDR3 has 14 residues. Germline V gene sequence: CDR1 MNHNS, CDR2 SASEGT. Here the CDR3 reads CASSESGGREKLFF. CDR3 bases: TGTGCCAGCAGTGAATCTGGGGGGAGGGAAAAACTGTTTTTT.

This chain uses TRBV29-1 with TRBJ1-2; possible D gene TRBD1, 6 bases. This CDR3 is 12 amino acids long. Germline CDR1 SQVTM, CDR2 ANQGSEA. V was pared by 4 bases and J by 6 bases, with 12 bases between. CDR3 region: CSVVRQADGYTF. CDR3 DNA sequence: TGCAGCGTTGTAAGACAGGCAGATGGCTACACCTTC.

The rearrangement joins TRBV30 to TRBJ1-5, with D possibly TRBD1 on 6 matching bases. Germline CDR1 GTSNPN, CDR2 SVGIG (reference sequence). The CDR3 is 13 amino acids. V lost 0 bases and J 5 bases, leaving 8 bases between the germline ends. This CDR3 is CAWSVGGDQPQHF. As DNA, the CDR3 is TGTGCCTGGAGTGTAGGGGGGGATCAGCCCCAGCATTTT. The full variable domain, completed using reference TRBV30 and TRBJ1-5, is SQTIHQWPATLVQPVGSPLSLECTVEGTSNPNLYWYRQAAGRGLQLLFYSVGIGQISSEVPQNLSASRPQDRQFILSSKKLLLSDSGFYLCAWSVGGDQPQHFGDGTRLSIL.

The chain combines TRBV6-5 with TRBJ1-1, with 8 bases fitting TRBD1. V lost 0 bases, J lost 4 bases, and 4 bases stayed unmatched. The CDR3 extends over 15 amino acids. Per germline, CDR1 MNHEY and CDR2 SVGAGI. In nucleotides, the CDR3 is TGTGCCAGCAGTTACTCGATAACAGGGGGCACTGAAGCTTTCTTT. As protein: CASSYSITGGTEAFF.

This clone has just a few counts. The V call is TRBV3-1 (or the pseudogene TRBV3-2), the J call TRBJ1-1; D unclear. This CDR3 is 12 amino acids long. Trimming took 4 bases from V and 4 from J, leaving 7 bases between them. Per germline, CDR1 LGHDT and CDR2 YNNKEL (reference sequence). The DNA for the CDR3 is TGTGCCAGCAGCCCCCCGGGCACTGAAGCTTTCTTT. It yields the protein CASSPPGTEAFF.

The chain combines TRBV19 with TRBJ2-7, with D possibly being TRBD1 or TRBD2 (5 bases each). Trimming pared 3 bases from V and 3 bases from J, leaving 15 bases between. The CDR3 spans 15 residues. Germline CDR1 is LNHDA and CDR2 is SQIVND (reference sequence). The CDR3 sequence is CASSIPGRKLYEQYF. The CDR3 nucleotides are TGTGCCAGTAGTATTCCGGGACGCAAACTCTACGAGCAGTACTTC.

This chain uses TRBV5-1 with TRBJ1-4, with a possible D match to TRBD1 (6 bases). CDR3 length equals 14 residues. Germline loops: CDR1 SGHRS, CDR2 YFSETQ. The V end lost 2 bases, the J end lost 7 bases, and 12 bases lay between the germline ends. The CDR3 sequence is CASSLTGPAEKLFF. As DNA, the CDR3 is TGCGCCAGCAGCTTAACAGGGCCCGCTGAAAAACTGTTTTTT.

The genes are TRBV28 and TRBJ2-7; a weak D match, TRBD1 (6 bases). Trimming removed 10 bases from V and 7 bases from J, with 17 bases in between. The CDR3 totals 12 residues. Germline V CDR1 and CDR2: MDHEN, SYDVKM. The CDR3 nucleotides are TGTGCCATCTCAGGGGCCCTGAAGGAGCAGTACTTC. This translates into CAISGALKEQYF.

This chain joins TRBV19 and TRBJ1-5; maybe TRBD1 (5 bases). Trimming removed 6 bases at V and 3 bases at J, with 21 bases between. This CDR3 contains 17 residues. The germline gives CDR1 LNHDA, CDR2 SQIVND (reference sequence). DNA of the CDR3: TGTGCCAGTAGCTTGACCTCCGGGACCGGAGTCAATCAGCCCCAGCATTTT. It codes for CASSLTSGTGVNQPQHF.

CDR3 region: CASSFLAGGSEQYF. DNA for the CDR3: TGTGCCAGCAGCTTCTTGGCGGGAGGGTCCGAGCAGTACTTC. The gene calls are TRBV11-2 and TRBJ2-7; 9 bases are a match to TRBD2. Germline values: CDR1 SGHAT, CDR2 FQNNGV. The V segment lost 3 bases and the J segment 6 bases; nucleotides outside the gene matches: 6. The CDR3 contains 14 residues.

The CDR3 coding sequence is TGTGCCAGCAGCCTGCCGTCGACAGCGGCCTACAATGAGCAGTTCTTC. Translated: CASSLPSTAAYNEQFF. The chain carries TRBV7-9 and TRBJ2-1; the D call may be TRBD1 or TRBD2 (5 bases each). CDR1 SEHNR and CDR2 FQNEAQ come from the germline V gene (reference sequence). V was shortened by 5 bases and J by 2 bases, with 16 bases between the two germline ends. The CDR3 covers 16 residues.

This clone was observed once. The chain carries TRBV19 and TRBJ1-6, with 7 bases lining up with TRBD1. After removal of 5 bases from V and 7 bases from J, the junction contained 11 bases not matched to a gene. This CDR3 comprises 16 residues. The germline V gene encodes CDR1 LNHDA and CDR2 SQIVND (reference sequence). CDR3 region: CASSPTGQLTNSPLHF. The CDR3, as DNA: TGTGCCAGTAGTCCGACGGGACAGCTGACCAATTCACCCCTCCACTTT.

The chain joins TRBV7-9 to TRBJ2-3, with D unresolved. The CDR3 has 15 residues. The germline V gene has CDR1 SEHNR and CDR2 FQNEAQ (reference sequence). Trimming left V 5 bases short and J 0 bases short, with 12 bases between. CDR3 residues: CASSRNSPSTDTQYF. The CDR3 bases are TGTGCCAGCAGCCGCAACTCCCCGAGCACAGATACGCAGTATTTT.

The rearrangement uses TRBV7-9 and TRBJ1-2; 8 bases line up with TRBD1. CDR3 length: 12 residues. CDR1 SEHNR and CDR2 FQNEAQ come from the germline V gene (reference sequence). After removal of 5 bases from V and 7 bases from J, the junction contained 3 bases not matched to a gene. The CDR3, as DNA: TGTGCCAGCAGCCCAGGGGGCGGTGGCTACACCTTC. It codes for CASSPGGGGYTF.

The rearrangement joins TRBV7-2 to TRBJ2-5, with D perhaps matching TRBD2 (5 bases). CDR3 length equals 15 residues. The ends were cut back, 1 base at V and 2 bases at J, with 11 bases in the middle. Germline lookup yields CDR1 SGHTA and CDR2 FQGNSA. As DNA, the CDR3 is TGTGCCAGCAGCTTAGGGACGGGGAATCAAGAGACCCAGTACTTC. Translated: CASSLGTGNQETQYF.

This sequence joins TRBV6-4 and TRBJ2-1; D unresolved. V was clipped by 10 bases and J by 8 bases, with 15 bases between them. Germline CDR1 is MRHNA and CDR2 is SNTAGT. This CDR3 region has 12 residues. The CDR3: CAIPTGGDEQFF. CDR3 DNA sequence: TGTGCCATACCGACGGGTGGCGATGAGCAGTTCTTC.

The gene calls are TRBV10-3 and TRBJ2-3, with D tentatively TRBD1 (6 bases). The V end was cut by 3 bases, the J end by 3 bases, with 10 bases between. CDR1 ENHRY and CDR2 SYGVKD come from the germline V gene. CDR3 length: 14 amino acids. CDR3 nucleotides: TGTGCCATCAGTGACAACAGGGAAACAGATACGCAGTATTTT. As protein: CAISDNRETDTQYF.

This chain joins TRBV5-6 and TRBJ2-7, with 7 bases fitting TRBD1. This CDR3 has 15 residues. After removal of 2 bases from V and 2 bases from J, the junction contained 7 bases not matched to a gene. Germline V gene sequence: CDR1 SGHDT, CDR2 YYEEEE. The CDR3 DNA reads TGTGCCAGCAGCTTTCAGACAGGGAAGGCCTACGAGCAGTACTTC. The encoded protein is CASSFQTGKAYEQYF. Drawing the rest from reference TRBV5-6 and TRBJ2-7, the complete variable domain is DAGVTQSPTHLIKTRGQQVTLRCSPKSGHDTVSWYQQALGQGPQFIFQYYEEEERQRGNFPDRFSGHQFPNYSSELNVNALLLGDSALYLCASSFQTGKAYEQYFGPGTRLTVT.

The chain links TRBV30 to TRBJ2-7; D is ambiguous. Germline values: CDR1 GTSNPN, CDR2 SVGIG (reference sequence). The V end lost 0 bases, the J end lost 2 bases, and 14 bases lay between the germline ends. The CDR3 sequence is 15 residues long. The CDR3 region has the DNA TGTGCCTGGAGTGTACAGCGATACCCAACCTACGAGCAGTACTTC. The encoded protein is CAWSVQRYPTYEQYF.

The V and J genes are TRBV25-1 and TRBJ1-2; D ambiguous. Trimming pared 6 bases from V and 0 bases from J, leaving 20 bases between. The CDR3 consists of 17 residues. Germline lookup yields CDR1 MGHDK and CDR2 SYGVNS. The CDR3 here is CASSSTNLVSANYGYTF. The CDR3 nucleotides are TGTGCCAGCAGCTCCACGAACCTGGTGTCGGCTAACTATGGCTACACCTTC.